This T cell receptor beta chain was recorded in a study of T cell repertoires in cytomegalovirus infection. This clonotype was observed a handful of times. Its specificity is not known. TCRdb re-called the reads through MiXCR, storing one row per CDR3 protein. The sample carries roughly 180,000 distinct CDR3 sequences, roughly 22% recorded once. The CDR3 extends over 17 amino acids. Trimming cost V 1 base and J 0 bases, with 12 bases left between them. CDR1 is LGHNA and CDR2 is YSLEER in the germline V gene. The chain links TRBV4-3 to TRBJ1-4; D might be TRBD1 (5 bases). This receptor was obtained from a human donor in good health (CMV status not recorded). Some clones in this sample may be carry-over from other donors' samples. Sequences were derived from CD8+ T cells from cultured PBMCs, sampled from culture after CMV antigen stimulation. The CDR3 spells CASSQVPRETTNEKLFF. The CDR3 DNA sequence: TGCGCCAGCAGCCAAGTCCCCAGGGAGACAACTAATGAAAAACTGTTTTTT.